This TCR beta chain was captured by sequencing in a study of blood T cell repertoires in COVID-19 (dated by TCRdb to the early 2020s). Study-level background: Samples from collaborators originated in the United States, Italy and Spain and spanned both the acute and convalescent phases of COVID-19. The material from the prospective study consisted of cDNA or gDNA derived from T cells, B-cell-depleted T cells, or PBMCs. Subjects who had been exposed to COVID-19, were actively infected with it, or had recovered from it provided the deeply sampled blood TCRbeta repertoires that made up the dataset. The repertoires were released in a freely available public database meant as a resource for research on the immune response to SARS-CoV-2. Samples were obtained from the ongoing ImmuneRACE study (first 160 participants) and from over a thousand subjects provided by 6 global collaborators. Sample metadata almost always included a de-identified subject ID, COVID-19 status, age in years and sex. HLA class I and class II types, where available, came from metadata supplied by the sample provider rather than from assay-based typing. On the study overall, not on this receptor specifically: The amount of clinical and demographic metadata varied by source and participant and was provided uncurated.

V and J are truncated by 5 bases and 8 bases respectively, leaving an intervening sequence of 15 bases. The CDR3 runs 13 residues from the cysteine to the phenylalanine. Kept here is only the CDR3 DNA, which spans 39 bases and is read in frame from base 1. TCRbeta CDR3 regions were amplified from genomic DNA by means of the immunoSEQ Assay, a bias-controlled multiplex PCR. From the authors' description of their analysis: Within the assay, amplification of reference gene primers was used to estimate how many nucleated cells each sample contained. Sequence reads were collapsed and filtered to measure the absolute abundance of every unique TCRbeta CDR3 rearrangement. For each sample, productive Simpson clonality was calculated as the square root of Simpson's diversity index over productive rearrangements. This is the immuneACCESS table as TCRdb keeps it, with only in-frame sequences that have V and J called. A part of the clones is gone; compared with another copy, unresolved V genes explain less than half, and the rest is unexplained. V, J and clone size were drawn from that table, and D and trimming were deduced from the DNA. In all, the sample holds approximately 120,000 clones, and around four fifths of those were seen once. The ten largest clones take up 20% of the sample.

Each collaborating institution followed its own protocols to collect whole blood in K2EDTA tubes. For TCRbeta analysis, collaborators shipped samples in one of three forms: frozen whole blood, isolated PBMCs, or DNA extracted from either of those sample types. Regarding this clone: What this receptor recognizes is not known. No much larger clone exists at a distance of one base, and base qualities are not known.

The receptor comes from an elderly man with acute or convalescent COVID-19. The V and J genes are TRBV12-3 or TRBV12-4 and TRBJ1-2, with a weak D call of TRBD1 (6 bases match). Sequenced input: peripheral blood. The nucleotide sequence reads as follows: TGTGCCAGCAGTCCTGTGGCAGGGGACGGCTACACCTTC. The resulting protein is CASSPVAGDGYTF.